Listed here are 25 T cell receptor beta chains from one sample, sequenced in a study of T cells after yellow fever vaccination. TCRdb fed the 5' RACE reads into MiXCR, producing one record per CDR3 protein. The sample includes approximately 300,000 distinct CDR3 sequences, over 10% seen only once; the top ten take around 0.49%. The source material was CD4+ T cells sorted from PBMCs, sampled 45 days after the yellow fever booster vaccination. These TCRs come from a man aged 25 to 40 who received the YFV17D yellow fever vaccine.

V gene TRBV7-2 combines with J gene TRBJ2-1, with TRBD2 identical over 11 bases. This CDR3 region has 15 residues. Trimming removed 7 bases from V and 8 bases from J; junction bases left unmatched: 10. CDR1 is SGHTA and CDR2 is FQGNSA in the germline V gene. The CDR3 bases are TGTGCCAGCATCCTAGGGACTAGCGGAGCCGATGAGCAGTTCTTC. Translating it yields CASILGTSGADEQFF.

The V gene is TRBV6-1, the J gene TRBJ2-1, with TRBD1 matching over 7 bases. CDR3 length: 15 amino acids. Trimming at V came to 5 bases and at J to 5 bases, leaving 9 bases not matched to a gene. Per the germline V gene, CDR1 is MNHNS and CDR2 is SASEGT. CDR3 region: CASSPDRDPDNEQFF. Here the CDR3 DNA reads TGTGCCAGCAGTCCAGACAGGGACCCCGACAATGAGCAGTTCTTC.

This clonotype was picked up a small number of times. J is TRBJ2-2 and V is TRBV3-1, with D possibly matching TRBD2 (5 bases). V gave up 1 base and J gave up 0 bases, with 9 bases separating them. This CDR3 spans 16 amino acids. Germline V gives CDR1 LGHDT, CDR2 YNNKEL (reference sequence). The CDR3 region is CASSQAGLANTGELFF. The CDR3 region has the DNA TGTGCCAGCAGCCAAGCAGGACTTGCGAACACCGGGGAGCTGTTTTTT.

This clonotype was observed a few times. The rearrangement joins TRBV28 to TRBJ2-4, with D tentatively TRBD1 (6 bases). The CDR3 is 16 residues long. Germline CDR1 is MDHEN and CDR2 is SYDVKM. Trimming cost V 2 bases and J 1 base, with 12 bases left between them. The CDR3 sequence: CASSLTGPWAKNIQYF. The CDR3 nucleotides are TGTGCCAGCAGTTTAACAGGGCCTTGGGCCAAAAACATTCAGTACTTC. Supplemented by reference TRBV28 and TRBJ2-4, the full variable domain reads DVKVTQSSRYLVKRTGEKVFLECVQDMDHENMFWYRQDPGLGLRLIYFSYDVKMKEKGDIPEGYSVSREKKERFSLILESASTNQTSMYLCASSLTGPWAKNIQYFGAGTRLSVL.

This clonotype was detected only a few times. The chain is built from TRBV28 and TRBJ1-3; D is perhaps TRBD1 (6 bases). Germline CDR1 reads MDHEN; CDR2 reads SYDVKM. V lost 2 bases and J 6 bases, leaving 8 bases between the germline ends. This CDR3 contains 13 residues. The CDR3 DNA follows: TGTGCCAGCAGTTTAAGACAGGCAAACACCATATATTTT. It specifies CASSLRQANTIYF.

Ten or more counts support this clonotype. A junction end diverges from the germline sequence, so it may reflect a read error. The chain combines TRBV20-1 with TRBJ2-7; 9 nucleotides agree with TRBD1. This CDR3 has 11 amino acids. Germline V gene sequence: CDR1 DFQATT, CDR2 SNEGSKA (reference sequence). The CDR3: CSARTGGEGNF. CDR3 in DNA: TGCAGTGCTAGAACAGGGGGCGAAGGGAACTTC.

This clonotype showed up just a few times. The CDR3 DNA reads TGTGCCAGCAGGAGGGCGGAGACCCAGTACTTC. As protein: CASRRAETQYF. The chain is built from TRBV5-8 and TRBJ2-5; perhaps TRBD2 as D (5 bases). The CDR3 length is 11 residues. Trimming took off 5 bases at V and 5 bases at J, with 7 bases between the two ends. The V gene's germline CDR1 is SGHTS and CDR2 YDEGEE.

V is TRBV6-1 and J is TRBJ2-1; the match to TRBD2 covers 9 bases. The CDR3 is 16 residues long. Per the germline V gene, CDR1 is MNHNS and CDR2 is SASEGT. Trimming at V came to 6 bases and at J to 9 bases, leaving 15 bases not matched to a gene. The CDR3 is CASSPPLAGENSEQFF. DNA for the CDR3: TGTGCCAGCAGCCCCCCTTTAGCGGGAGAAAATAGTGAGCAGTTCTTC.

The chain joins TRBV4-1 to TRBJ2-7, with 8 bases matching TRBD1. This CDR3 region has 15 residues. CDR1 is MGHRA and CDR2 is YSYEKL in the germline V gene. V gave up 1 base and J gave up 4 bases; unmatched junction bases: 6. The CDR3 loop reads CASSQGQGKLYEQYF. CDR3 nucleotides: TGCGCCAGCAGCCAAGGACAGGGGAAGTTGTACGAGCAGTACTTC.

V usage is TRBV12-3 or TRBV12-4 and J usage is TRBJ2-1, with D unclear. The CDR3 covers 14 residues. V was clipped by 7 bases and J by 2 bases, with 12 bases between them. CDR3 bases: TGTGCCAGCACCCGTGCCCAGGCCTACAATGAGCAGTTCTTC. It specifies CASTRAQAYNEQFF.

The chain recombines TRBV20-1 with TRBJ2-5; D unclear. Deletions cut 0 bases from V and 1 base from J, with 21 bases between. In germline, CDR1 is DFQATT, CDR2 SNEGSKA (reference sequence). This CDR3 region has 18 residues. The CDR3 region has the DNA TGCAGTGCTAGAGATACACCAATCCGGTCGAACAGCCAAGAGACCCAGTACTTC. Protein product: CSARDTPIRSNSQETQYF.

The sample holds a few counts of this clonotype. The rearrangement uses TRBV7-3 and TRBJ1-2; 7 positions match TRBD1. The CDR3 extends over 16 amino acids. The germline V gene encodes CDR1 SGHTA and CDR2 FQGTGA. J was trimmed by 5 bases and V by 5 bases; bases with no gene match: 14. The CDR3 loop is CASSASGRTGSYGYTF. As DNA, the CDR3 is TGTGCCAGCAGCGCCTCTGGGAGGACAGGCTCTTATGGCTACACCTTC.

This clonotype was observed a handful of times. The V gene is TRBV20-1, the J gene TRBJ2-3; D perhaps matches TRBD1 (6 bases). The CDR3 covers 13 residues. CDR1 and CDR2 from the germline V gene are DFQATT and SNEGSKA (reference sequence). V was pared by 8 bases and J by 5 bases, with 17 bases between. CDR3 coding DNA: TGCAGTACCAGACGGACAGTAGAAGATACGCAGTATTTT. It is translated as CSTRRTVEDTQYF.

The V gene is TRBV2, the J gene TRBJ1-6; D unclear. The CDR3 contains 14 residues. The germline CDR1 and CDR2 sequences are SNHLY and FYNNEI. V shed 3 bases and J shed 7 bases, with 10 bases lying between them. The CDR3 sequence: CASSDEARNSPLHF. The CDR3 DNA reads TGTGCCAGCAGTGATGAGGCGCGGAATTCACCCCTCCACTTT.

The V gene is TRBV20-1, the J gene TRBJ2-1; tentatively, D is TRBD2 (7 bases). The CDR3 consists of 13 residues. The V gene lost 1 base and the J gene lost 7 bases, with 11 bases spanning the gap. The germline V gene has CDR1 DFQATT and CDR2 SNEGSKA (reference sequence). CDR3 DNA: TGCAGTGCTAGAGTACAGGGAGGGAATGAGCAGTTCTTC. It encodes CSARVQGGNEQFF.

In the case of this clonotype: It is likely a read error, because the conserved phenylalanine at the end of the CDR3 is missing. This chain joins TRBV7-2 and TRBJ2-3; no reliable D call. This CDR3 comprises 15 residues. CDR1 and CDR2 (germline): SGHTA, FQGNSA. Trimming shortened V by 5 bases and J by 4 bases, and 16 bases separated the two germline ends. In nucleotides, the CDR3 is TGTGCCAGCAGCCTCGGAAACCAGAAGGCAGATACGCAGTATCTT. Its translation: CASSLGNQKADTQYL.

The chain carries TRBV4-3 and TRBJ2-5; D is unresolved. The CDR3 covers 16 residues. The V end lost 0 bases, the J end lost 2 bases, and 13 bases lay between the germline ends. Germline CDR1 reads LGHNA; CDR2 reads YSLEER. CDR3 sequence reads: CASSQEGIPNQETQYF. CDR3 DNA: TGCGCCAGCAGCCAAGAGGGCATCCCGAATCAAGAGACCCAGTACTTC.

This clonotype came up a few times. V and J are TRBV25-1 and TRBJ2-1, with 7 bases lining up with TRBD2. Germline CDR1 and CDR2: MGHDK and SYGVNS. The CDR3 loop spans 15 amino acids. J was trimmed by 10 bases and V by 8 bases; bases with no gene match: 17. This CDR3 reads CASSRQGLEEHEQFF. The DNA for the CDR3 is TGTGCCAGCTCACGACAAGGACTAGAGGAACACGAGCAGTTCTTC.

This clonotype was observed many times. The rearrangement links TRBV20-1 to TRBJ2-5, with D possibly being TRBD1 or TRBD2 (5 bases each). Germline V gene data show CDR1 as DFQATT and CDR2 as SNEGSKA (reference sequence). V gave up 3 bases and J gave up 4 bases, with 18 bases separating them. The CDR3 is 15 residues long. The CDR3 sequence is CSARAAENGGETQYF. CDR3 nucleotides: TGCAGTGCTAGGGCGGCGGAGAATGGGGGAGAGACCCAGTACTTC.

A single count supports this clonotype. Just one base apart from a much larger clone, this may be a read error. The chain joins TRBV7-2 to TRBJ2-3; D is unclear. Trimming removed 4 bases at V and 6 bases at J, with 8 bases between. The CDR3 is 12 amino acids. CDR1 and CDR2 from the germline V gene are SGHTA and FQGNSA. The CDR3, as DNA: TGTGCCAGCAGCTACTACGGGGATACGCAGTATTTT. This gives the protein CASSYYGDTQYF.

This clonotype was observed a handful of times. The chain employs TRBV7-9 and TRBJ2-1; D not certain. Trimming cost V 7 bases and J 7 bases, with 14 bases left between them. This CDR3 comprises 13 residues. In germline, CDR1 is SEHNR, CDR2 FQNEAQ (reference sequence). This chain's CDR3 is CASTTQPWNEQFF. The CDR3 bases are TGTGCCAGCACCACCCAACCTTGGAATGAGCAGTTCTTC. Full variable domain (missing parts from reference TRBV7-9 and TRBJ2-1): DTGVSQNPRHKITKRGQNVTFRCDPISEHNRLYWYRQTLGQGPEFLTYFQNEAQLEKSRLLSDRFSAERPKGSFSTLEIQRTEQGDSAMYLCASTTQPWNEQFFGPGTRLTVL.

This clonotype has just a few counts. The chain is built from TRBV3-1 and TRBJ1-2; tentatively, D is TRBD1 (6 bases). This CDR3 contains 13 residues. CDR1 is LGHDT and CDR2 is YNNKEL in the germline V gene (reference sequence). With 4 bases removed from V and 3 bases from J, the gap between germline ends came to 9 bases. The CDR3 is CASSLTGYYGYTF. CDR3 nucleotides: TGTGCCAGCAGCCTGACAGGTTACTATGGCTACACCTTC.

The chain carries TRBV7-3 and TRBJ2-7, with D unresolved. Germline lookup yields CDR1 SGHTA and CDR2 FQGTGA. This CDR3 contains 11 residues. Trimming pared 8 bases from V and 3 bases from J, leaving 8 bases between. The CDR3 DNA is TGTGCCAGCTTTGTCGTCTACGAGCAGTACTTC. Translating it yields CASFVVYEQYF. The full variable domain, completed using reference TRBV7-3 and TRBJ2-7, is GAGVSQTPSNKVTEKGKYVELRCDPISGHTALYWYRQSLGQGPEFLIYFQGTGAADDSGLPNDRFFAVRPEGSVSTLKIQRTERGDSAVYLCASFVVYEQYFGPGTRLTVT.

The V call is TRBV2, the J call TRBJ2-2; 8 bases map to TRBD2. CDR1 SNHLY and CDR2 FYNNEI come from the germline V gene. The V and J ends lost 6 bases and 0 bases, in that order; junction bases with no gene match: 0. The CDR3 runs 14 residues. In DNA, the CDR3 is TGTGCCAGCAGGACTAGCGCGAACACCGGGGAGCTGTTTTTT. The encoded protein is CASRTSANTGELFF. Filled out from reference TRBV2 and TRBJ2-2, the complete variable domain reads EPEVTQTPSHQVTQMGQEVILRCVPISNHLYFYWYRQILGQKVEFLVSFYNNEISEKSEIFDDQFSVERPDGSNFTLKIRSTKLEDSAMYFCASRTSANTGELFFGEGSRLTVL.

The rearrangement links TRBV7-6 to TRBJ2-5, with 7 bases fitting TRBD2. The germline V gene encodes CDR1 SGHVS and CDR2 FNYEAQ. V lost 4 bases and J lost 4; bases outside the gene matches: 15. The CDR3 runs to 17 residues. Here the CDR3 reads CASSYGRLASGGETQYF. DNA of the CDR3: TGTGCCAGCAGCTATGGCCGTCTAGCTTCGGGGGGAGAGACCCAGTACTTC.